A selection of T cell receptor beta chains follows, all from one sample in a study of naive and memory T cell subsets. TCRdb passed the UMI-ligation and nested PCR reads through MiXCR, listing each CDR3 protein once. In the table there are roughly 100,000 distinct CDR3 sequences, around 15% of which are singletons. The material sequenced was naive CD8+ T cells from blood. The source of these receptors is a human donor in good health. The CDR3 runs from the conserved cysteine through the conserved F or W. The D gene is left open where the match is weak. Expanded clones get a size class; other rows say once, few or many, or leave the size out.

cdr3_aa cdr3_nt v_call d_call clone_size j_call
CASSLAGTQETQYF TGTGCCAGCAGCTTAGCGGGAACCCAAGAGACCCAGTACTTC TRBV7-2 . many TRBJ2-5
CASSYSTGGINGYTF TGTGCCAGCAGTTACTCGACAGGGGGGATTAATGGCTACACCTTC TRBV6-5 TRBD1 few TRBJ1-2
CASSLTASGTDTQYF TGTGCCAGCAGCTTGACGGCTAGCGGGACAGATACGCAGTATTTT TRBV5-8 TRBD2 many TRBJ2-3
CASRRPDYGYAF TGTGCCAGCCGAAGACCCGACTATGGCTACGCCTTC TRBV3-1 . once TRBJ1-2
CASRTTGGTAYEQYF TGTGCCAGCAGGACCACAGGGGGGACGGCCTACGAGCAGTACTTC TRBV12-3/TRBV12-4 TRBD1 many TRBJ2-7
CATSDMGQGVDEQYF TGTGCCACCAGTGACATGGGACAGGGTGTGGACGAGCAGTACTTC TRBV24-1 TRBD1 few TRBJ2-7
CATSRDSKVETQYF TGTGCCACCAGCAGAGATAGTAAGGTGGAGACCCAGTACTTC TRBV15 . few TRBJ2-5
CASGHNTDTQYF TGTGCCAGCGGACATAACACAGATACGCAGTATTTT TRBV7-8 . many TRBJ2-3
CASSQAEQGTGKLFF TGTGCCAGCAGCCAAGCGGAGCAGGGTACGGGAAAACTGTTTTTT TRBV14 . few TRBJ1-4
CSARIGYEQYF TGCAGTGCTAGGATAGGTTACGAGCAGTACTTC TRBV20-1 . few TRBJ2-7
CASSLMLGGEQYF TGTGCCAGCAGCTTAATGCTAGGCGGCGAGCAGTACTTC TRBV7-3 . few TRBJ2-7
CASSDQLRQGAGANVLTF TGTGCCAGCAGCGACCAACTGCGACAGGGCGCGGGGGCCAACGTCCTGACTTTC TRBV13 TRBD1 few TRBJ2-6
CASSIWAGSYNEQFF TGTGCCAGTAGTATCTGGGCGGGCTCCTACAATGAGCAGTTCTTC TRBV19 . . TRBJ2-1
CASSLSGGSQETQYF TGTGCCAGCAGCTTATCCGGGGGCAGTCAAGAGACCCAGTACTTC TRBV7-3 . . TRBJ2-5
CASSYTGDPTYEQYF TGTGCCAGCAGTTACACTGGGGACCCCACCTACGAGCAGTACTTC TRBV5-6 . . TRBJ2-7
CASSWAGVDTQYF TGTGCCAGCAGTTGGGCAGGTGTAGATACGCAGTATTTT TRBV27 . . TRBJ2-3
CASKTLAGGSGDTQYF TGTGCCAGCAAAACCTTAGCGGGAGGTTCAGGAGATACGCAGTATTTT TRBV2 TRBD2 . TRBJ2-3
CAWSVDGVYTDTQYF TGTGCCTGGAGTGTAGACGGGGTCTACACAGATACGCAGTATTTT TRBV30 . few TRBJ2-3
CASSYRQETPRDIQYF TGTGCCAGCAGTTACCGACAGGAAACCCCGCGGGACATTCAGTACTTC TRBV28 . many TRBJ2-4
CASSPSDRPNEKLFF TGTGCCAGCAGCCCGTCCGACAGGCCTAATGAAAAACTGTTTTTT TRBV7-9 . many TRBJ1-4
CASSLDPGRTSYNEQFF TGCGCCAGCAGCTTGGACCCCGGCCGGACTAGCTACAATGAGCAGTTCTTC TRBV5-1 TRBD2 many TRBJ2-1
CASTPTGNTGELFF TGTGCCAGCACCCCCACGGGAAACACCGGGGAGCTGTTTTTT TRBV6-5 . . TRBJ2-2
CASSHPGPEETQYF TGCGCCAGCAGCCACCCCGGACCTGAAGAGACCCAGTACTTC TRBV4-3 . many TRBJ2-5
CSVGEGYNEQFF TGCAGCGTTGGGGAGGGTTACAATGAGCAGTTCTTC TRBV29-1 TRBD2 . TRBJ2-1
CSVFSRGAYMNTEAFF TGCAGCGTTTTTAGCAGGGGGGCCTACATGAACACTGAAGCTTTCTTT TRBV29-1 TRBD1 . TRBJ1-1
CASSYPSGVVGEQYF TGTGCCAGCAGTTACCCGAGCGGGGTCGTTGGGGAGCAGTACTTC TRBV6-2/TRBV6-3 TRBD2 few TRBJ2-7
CAISEPGTTASNEQFF TGTGCCATCAGTGAACCTGGGACTACAGCCTCCAATGAGCAGTTCTTC TRBV10-3 TRBD2 . TRBJ2-1
CSARKQERIEQYF TGCAGTGCTAGAAAACAAGAACGGATCGAGCAGTACTTC TRBV20-1 . many TRBJ2-7
CASQNSDRNYGYTF TGTGCCAGCCAGAATTCCGACAGGAACTATGGCTACACCTTC TRBV19 . once TRBJ1-2
CASTTLDRSTRPQHF TGTGCCAGCACCACCTTGGACAGAAGTACTCGGCCCCAGCATTTT TRBV6-6 . . TRBJ1-5
CASSFASGTGPLDF . TRBV12-3/TRBV12-4 . few TRBJ2-3
CASSFDREGPNSPLHF TGTGCCAGCAGTTTCGACAGGGAGGGCCCTAATTCACCCCTCCACTTT TRBV12-3/TRBV12-4 TRBD1 . TRBJ1-6
CASSSRDRSSYEQYF TGTGCCAGCAGTTCCCGGGACAGGAGCTCCTACGAGCAGTACTTC TRBV12-3/TRBV12-4 TRBD1 . TRBJ2-7
CSALPEDSNQPQHF TGCAGTGCTTTGCCAGAGGATAGCAATCAGCCCCAGCATTTT TRBV20-1 . few TRBJ1-5
CASSLGTSGSGEQYF TGCGCCAGCAGCTTAGGGACTAGCGGGAGCGGCGAGCAGTACTTC TRBV5-1 TRBD2 . TRBJ2-7
CASSLFYEQYF TGTGCCAGCAGCTTGTTCTACGAGCAGTACTTC TRBV5-5 . few TRBJ2-7
CAISGGPDRRGTDTQYF TGTGCCATCAGTGGGGGGCCCGATCGTAGGGGAACAGATACGCAGTATTTT TRBV10-3 . many TRBJ2-3
CASSLTPQPQHF TGTGCCAGCAGCCTTACACCCCAGCCCCAGCATTTT TRBV28 . . TRBJ1-5
CASSLDHRQPQHF TGTGCCAGCAGCTTAGATCACCGCCAGCCCCAGCATTTT TRBV11-2 . few TRBJ1-5
CSVEKAGGPSYEQYF TGCAGCGTTGAAAAAGCGGGAGGGCCCAGCTACGAGCAGTACTTC TRBV29-1 TRBD2 many TRBJ2-7
CAWRGSNYGYTF TGTGCCTGGCGGGGTTCCAACTATGGCTACACCTTC TRBV30 . . TRBJ1-2
CASSHPNPGDDGYTF TGCGCCAGCAGCCACCCCAACCCAGGGGATGATGGCTACACCTTC TRBV5-1 . . TRBJ1-2
CASSQEWQGNSPLHF TGCGCCAGCAGCCAAGAATGGCAGGGGAATTCACCCCTCCACTTT TRBV4-3 . . TRBJ1-6
CASSLTGQGASGNTIYF TGTGCCAGCAGCTTAACGGGACAGGGGGCCTCGGGAAACACCATATATTTT TRBV7-8 TRBD1 few TRBJ1-3
CASKGPGVYNYGYTF TGTGCCAGCAAGGGCCCAGGGGTCTATAACTATGGCTACACCTTC TRBV12-3/TRBV12-4 . few TRBJ1-2
CASSGLAGVPYEQYF TGTGCCAGCAGTGGCCTAGCGGGAGTCCCCTACGAGCAGTACTTC TRBV6-6 TRBD2 . TRBJ2-7
CSAEQPTTQYF TGCAGTGCTGAACAGCCTACAACTCAGTACTTC TRBV20-1 . . TRBJ2-7
CASSIRQASYNEQFF TGTGCCAGCAGCATTAGACAGGCCTCCTACAATGAGCAGTTCTTC TRBV9 . . TRBJ2-1
CASSHFGEQFF TGTGCCAGCAGCCACTTCGGTGAGCAGTTCTTC TRBV4-2 . . TRBJ2-1